One sample yielded the 8 T cell receptor beta chains listed below, sequenced in a study of OX40 agonist ivuxolimab in advanced cancers. Only in-frame clones appear in the TCRdb table, and some are missing; sequencing was by immunoSEQ multiplex PCR. The profile shows roughly 59,000 clones, approximately 84% of them singletons. The sequences come from CD4+ or CD8+ T cells sorted from blood, collected in a trial of the OX40 agonist ivuxolimab. These receptors originate from an adult with an advanced solid tumor such as melanoma, head and neck, liver or kidney cancer.

The gene calls are TRBV11-2 and TRBJ2-2; D is undetermined. From germline, CDR1 is SGHAT and CDR2 FQNNGV. The CDR3 is 12 residues long. V was trimmed by 5 bases and J by 6 bases, leaving 7 bases between them. CDR3: CASSEIAGELFF. The DNA for the CDR3 is TGTGCCAGCAGCGAAATCGCCGGGGAGCTGTTTTTT.

The rearrangement links TRBV4-3 to TRBJ2-1, with TRBD1 matching over 9 bases. This CDR3 has 16 amino acids. Trimming at V came to 0 bases and at J to 7 bases, leaving 7 bases not matched to a gene. Germline V gives CDR1 LGHNA, CDR2 YSLEER. In DNA form, the CDR3 reads TGCGCCAGCAGCCAAGAGCGACAGGGGGTTCGGAATGAGCAGTTCTTC. It is translated as CASSQERQGVRNEQFF.

The rearrangement joins TRBV28 to TRBJ2-6; D may be TRBD1 (5 bases). V lost 7 bases and J 0 bases, leaving 16 bases between the germline ends. CDR1 and CDR2 (germline): MDHEN, SYDVKM. CDR3 size: 17 residues. The CDR3 DNA is TGTGCCAGCATGGGGCGGTGGGGCGGCTCTGGGGCCAACGTCCTGACTTTC. It codes for CASMGRWGGSGANVLTF.

The rearrangement uses TRBV6-1 and TRBJ1-1, with a weak D call TRBD1 (5 bases). CDR1 and CDR2 (germline): MNHNS, SASEGT. There are 18 residues in the CDR3. The V and J ends lost 1 base and 0 bases respectively, with 18 bases between them. The chain's CDR3 is CASSEGVIGGRLNTEAFF. The CDR3 DNA reads as TGTGCCAGCAGTGAAGGAGTCATTGGGGGACGGCTGAACACTGAAGCTTTCTTT.

The chain carries TRBV28 and TRBJ1-1; D gene ambiguous. This CDR3 is 14 amino acids long. V lost 8 bases and J lost 1, with 14 bases in between. Germline V gene sequence: CDR1 MDHEN, CDR2 SYDVKM. The CDR3 loop reads CASDGEVGNTEAFF. The DNA of the CDR3 is TGTGCCAGCGACGGAGAGGTCGGGAACACTGAAGCTTTCTTT.

The rearrangement uses TRBV6-1 and TRBJ1-1; D unresolved. This CDR3 is 13 amino acids long. The V end was cut by 8 bases, the J end by 0 bases, with 10 bases between. Germline V gene data show CDR1 as MNHNS and CDR2 as SASEGT. The CDR3 loop is CASGLFMNTEAFF. The CDR3 nucleotides are TGTGCCAGCGGTCTGTTTATGAACACTGAAGCTTTCTTT.

V gene TRBV5-4 combines with J gene TRBJ2-7; 10 bases are shared with TRBD1. Germline CDR1 and CDR2: SGHNT and YYREEE (reference sequence). This CDR3 comprises 14 residues. Losses at the gene ends were 3 bases for V and 2 bases for J; bases not matched to a gene: 2. CDR3 sequence (DNA): TGTGCCAGCAGCTACGGACAGGGGGCCTACGAGCAGTACTTC. This translates into CASSYGQGAYEQYF.

CDR3 bases: TGTGCCAGCAGTTTTCCTGGGTTTGGCACAGATACGCAGTATTTT. This codes for CASSFPGFGTDTQYF. The V and J genes are TRBV28 and TRBJ2-3; D is ambiguous. V was cut by 3 bases and J by 1 base, with 11 bases left in between. The CDR3 covers 15 residues. The V gene's germline CDR1 is MDHEN and CDR2 SYDVKM.